The 17 T cell receptor beta chains presented below share a single source sample, sequenced in a study of CD8+CD57+ T cells in acquired aplastic anemia. The authors sequenced patients whose flow cytometry had shown CD8+CD57+ cell expansion. The template used for profiling TCR beta VDJ and CDR3 was genomic DNA. From the reads, TCRdb called clonotypes with MiXCR, one entry per CDR3 protein. The table shows about 160,000 distinct CDR3 sequences, with less than 60% occurring only once. Material for sequencing was sorted CD4+, CD8+, or CD8+CD57+ T cells (not recorded which) from PBMCs. Receptors were obtained from a human donor with aplastic anemia.

This clonotype appeared many times. The rearrangement uses TRBV12-3 or TRBV12-4 and TRBJ2-3, with 11 bases fitting TRBD2. This CDR3 is built from 15 residues. With V trimmed by 5 bases and J by 5 bases, 6 bases remained unmatched. CDR3 region: CASSITSGSQDTQYF. Here the CDR3 DNA reads TGTGCCAGCAGTATCACTAGCGGGAGCCAAGATACGCAGTATTTT.

The rearrangement links TRBV4-2 to TRBJ1-1; D remains unclear. The CDR3 consists of 16 residues. Trimming shortened V by 0 bases and J by 8 bases, and 19 bases separated the two germline ends. Germline lookup yields CDR1 LGHNA and CDR2 YNFKEQ. The CDR3 bases are TGTGCCAGCAGCCAAGATCAAGGCAGCACCGCTTCCGAAGCTTTCTTT. Its protein is CASSQDQGSTASEAFF.

This clonotype has a count of ten or more. This chain joins TRBV24-1 and TRBJ1-4, with D possibly matching TRBD1 (6 bases). Deletions cut 4 bases from V and 7 bases from J, with 18 bases between. The CDR3 spans 16 residues. In germline, CDR1 is KGHDR, CDR2 SFDVKD. CDR3 in amino acids: CATSDGTPFDGEKLFF. For the CDR3, the DNA is TGTGCCACCAGTGACGGGACACCTTTTGACGGTGAAAAACTGTTTTTT.

This clonotype was counted a few times. The chain employs TRBV25-1 and TRBJ2-3; a weak D match, TRBD2 (5 bases). The CDR3 consists of 16 residues. Germline CDR1 reads MGHDK; CDR2 reads SYGVNS. Trimming shortened V by 6 bases and J by 1 base, and 17 bases separated the two germline ends. The CDR3 spells CASREVLGKGTDTQYF. CDR3 DNA sequence: TGTGCCAGCAGGGAGGTACTAGGTAAAGGCACAGATACGCAGTATTTT.

The rearrangement joins TRBV7-6 to TRBJ2-5; no reliable D call. Germline CDR1 is SGHVS and CDR2 is FNYEAQ. The CDR3 totals 15 residues. V lost 3 bases to trimming and J lost 1 base, with 12 bases between them. As DNA, the CDR3 is TGTGCCAGCAGCTTGCTATGGGGAACCCAAGAGACCCAGTACTTC. The encoded protein is CASSLLWGTQETQYF.

The chain couples TRBV5-1 to TRBJ2-5; TRBD2 matches 15 bases. The V gene end was trimmed by 4 bases and the J gene end by 4 bases; junction bases not matched to a gene: 8. CDR1 is SGHRS and CDR2 is YFSETQ in the germline V gene. There are 17 residues in the CDR3. The CDR3 coding sequence is TGCGCCAGCAGCCCGGGACTAGCGGGGGGCGCTGGAGAGACCCAGTACTTC. It translates to CASSPGLAGGAGETQYF.

To note about this clonotype: Since a much larger clone is just one base distant, this may be a read error. The CDR3 does not end in the conserved phenylalanine or tryptophan, so this is likely a read error. This chain joins TRBV7-2 and TRBJ2-3; D is possibly TRBD1 (6 bases). Germline V CDR1 and CDR2: SGHTA, FQGNSA. This CDR3 region has 14 residues. Trimming removed 5 bases from V and 5 bases from J, with 14 bases in between. The CDR3 here is CASSQEWTEDTQYL. CDR3 sequence (DNA): TGTGCCAGCAGCCAAGAATGGACAGAAGATACGCAGTATCTT.

The table lists this clonotype with many counts. This chain uses TRBV10-3 with TRBJ2-1, with TRBD2 matching over 8 bases. The ends lost 2 bases at V and 7 bases at J; junction bases unmatched: 4. The CDR3 is 14 amino acids. Germline loops: CDR1 ENHRY, CDR2 SYGVKD. The CDR3 sequence: CAISEVGGANEQFF. CDR3 DNA: TGTGCCATCAGTGAGGTCGGGGGGGCAAATGAGCAGTTCTTC.

This clonotype was observed at least ten times. The rearrangement joins TRBV29-1 to TRBJ2-1; TRBD2 matches 9 bases. V shed 2 bases and J 7 bases; nucleotides not matched to a gene: 9. Germline loops: CDR1 SQVTM, CDR2 ANQGSEA. The CDR3 loop spans 15 amino acids. The CDR3: CSVEPQSGGMNEQFF. CDR3 coding DNA: TGCAGCGTTGAACCCCAGAGCGGGGGGATGAATGAGCAGTTCTTC.

The chain joins TRBV7-9 to TRBJ1-4; 7 bases map to TRBD1. Looked up from germline, CDR1 is SEHNR and CDR2 is FQNEAQ (reference sequence). The CDR3 has 12 residues. V lost 3 bases, J lost 12 bases, and 4 bases stayed unmatched. CDR3 DNA: TGTGCCAGCAGCTTCAGGGGGGAGGAACTGTTTTTT. Translating it yields CASSFRGEELFF.

This clonotype has only a few counts. This sequence joins TRBV20-1 and TRBJ1-5, with TRBD1 as a possible D gene (5 bases). V was pared by 0 bases and J by 7 bases, with 10 bases between. CDR1 and CDR2 (germline): DFQATT, SNEGSKA (reference sequence). The CDR3 loop spans 13 amino acids. The CDR3 DNA follows: TGCAGTGCTAGAGATCTGGGGGGGCAGCCCCAGCATTTT. Translating it yields CSARDLGGQPQHF.

This clonotype was seen many times. This sequence joins TRBV2 and TRBJ2-3; D assignment may be TRBD1 or TRBD2 (6 bases each). Trimming took off 4 bases at V and 7 bases at J, with 18 bases between the two ends. Germline V lookup: CDR1 SNHLY, CDR2 FYNNEI. This CDR3 is built from 15 residues. The CDR3 nucleotides read TGTGCCAGCAGTGTGACGATCGGGGGCGTCTATACGCAGTATTTT. Translating it yields CASSVTIGGVYTQYF.

Note on this clonotype: A much larger clone lies a single base off, so this may be a read error. This rearrangement joins TRBV25-1 to TRBJ2-7; D may be TRBD1 (6 bases). The germline V gene has CDR1 MGHDK and CDR2 SYGVNS. The CDR3 is 13 residues long. The CDR3 loop reads CAGSLGARQSQYF. CDR3 nucleotide sequence: TGTGCCGGCAGTTTGGGGGCAAGACAGTCGCAGTACTTC.

V is TRBV24-1 and J is TRBJ2-3, with unresolved D. There are 12 residues in the CDR3. CDR1 and CDR2 from the germline V gene are KGHDR and SFDVKD. V gave up 7 bases and J gave up 2 bases, with 6 bases separating them. CDR3 in DNA: TGTGCCACCAGAGGAAACACAGATACGCAGTATTTT. Protein product: CATRGNTDTQYF.

In its sample, this clonotype was seen a few times. This chain links TRBV10-3 with TRBJ2-7, with D possibly called TRBD1 or TRBD2 (5 bases each). With 3 bases removed from V and 5 bases from J, the gap between germline ends came to 8 bases. The length of the CDR3 is 12 residues. Germline V gene sequence: CDR1 ENHRY, CDR2 SYGVKD. The CDR3 here is CAISERGDEQYF. The CDR3 region has the DNA TGTGCCATCAGTGAAAGGGGAGACGAGCAGTACTTC.

The chain links TRBV6-1 to TRBJ1-6; 9 positions agree with TRBD1. Losses at the gene ends were 5 bases for V and 8 bases for J; bases not matched to a gene: 7. Germline loops: CDR1 MNHNS, CDR2 SASEGT. This CDR3 is built from 15 residues. The CDR3 spells CASSNPQGADSPLHF. In DNA, the CDR3 is TGTGCCAGCAGTAATCCACAGGGGGCTGATTCACCCCTCCACTTT.

This chain connects TRBV9 to TRBJ1-2; D unresolved. V lost 0 bases and J 13 bases, leaving 13 bases between the germline ends. Germline V CDR1 and CDR2: SGDLS, YYNGEE. The CDR3 spans 12 residues. The CDR3 DNA follows: TGTGCCAGCAGCGTAGGAGGACTCGGGTGCACCTTC. This encodes CASSVGGLGCTF. Full variable domain (outside the CDR3, taken from reference TRBV9 and TRBJ1-2): DSGVTQTPKHLITATGQRVTLRCSPRSGDLSVYWYQQSLDQGLQFLIQYYNGEERAKGNILERFSAQQFPDLHSELNLSSLELGDSALYFCASSVGGLGCTFGSGTRLTVV.